A single sample gave rise to the 3 T cell receptor beta chains below, sequenced in a study of CD8+ T cells in alopecia areata. Extracted from the samples, RNA was reverse transcribed into cDNA to serve as the sequencing template. The method was immunoSEQ multiplex PCR; TCRdb's version includes in-frame clones alone and lacks a portion of them. Among approximately 100,000 clones, around 86% were seen once, and the ten largest hold around 10%. Treatment indicated: oral pan-JAK inhibitor, 5-10 mg twice daily. The sample was CD8+ T cells sorted from blood, taken around week 34, from a patient treated with tofacitinib. These receptors all come from a human donor with alopecia areata.

This clone occurred once. The CDR3 spells CASSQTGQGAIEQYF. The CDR3 DNA is TGTGCCAGCAGCCAAACGGGACAGGGGGCAATCGAGCAGTACTTC. The chain combines TRBV13 with TRBJ2-7, with TRBD1 matching over 12 bases. J lost 6 bases, V lost 5 bases, and 8 bases had no gene match. The length of the CDR3 is 15 residues. Germline lookup yields CDR1 PRHDT and CDR2 FYEKMQ (reference sequence).

V and J are TRBV5-1 and TRBJ2-3; D not resolved. This CDR3 is built from 13 residues. Germline CDR1 SGHRS, CDR2 YFSETQ. V lost 0 bases to trimming and J lost 6 bases, with 8 bases between them. CDR3 sequence: CASSLEFSDTQYF. The CDR3 nucleotides read TGCGCCAGCAGCTTGGAATTTTCGGATACGCAGTATTTT.

The rearrangement joins TRBV6-1 to TRBJ2-7; tentatively, D is TRBD2 (6 bases). The germline V gene has CDR1 MNHNS and CDR2 SASEGT. Trimming pared 8 bases from V and 1 base from J, leaving 9 bases between. The CDR3 has 12 residues. The chain's CDR3 is CASVGGSYEQYF. CDR3 coding DNA: TGTGCCAGCGTGGGGGGTTCCTACGAGCAGTACTTC.